This TCR beta chain is from a study of somatic mutations in cytotoxic T cells in rheumatoid arthritis. Trimming shortened V by 0 bases and J by 5 bases, and 6 bases separated the two germline ends. CDR1 is SGHDT and CDR2 is YYEEEE in the germline V gene. CDR3 size: 12 residues. Data came from immunoSEQ multiplex PCR; TCRdb stores just in-frame clones and leaves some out. The sample shows 27,000 or so clones, more than 85% of them seen only once. The sequence was collected from an adult with rheumatoid arthritis. The chain uses TRBV5-6 and TRBJ2-7; perhaps TRBD2 as D (5 bases). The sequenced sample was CD8+ T cells sorted from blood. This chain's CDR3 is CASSLAGNEQYF. The CDR3 DNA sequence: TGTGCCAGCAGCTTGGCCGGGAACGAGCAGTACTTC.